This TCR beta chain appears in the sequencing data of a study of technical replicates of blood from several donors. Measured with immunoSEQ multiplex PCR; TCRdb has only the in-frame clones, and not every one. The sample carries tens of thousands of clones, 85% to 95% recorded once. The TCR comes from a human donor in good health. Sequences were obtained from T cells isolated from PBMCs.

DNA for the CDR3: TGTGCCAGCCGAGACAGGGGAAAAGGGAACACCATATATTTT. Its translation: CASRDRGKGNTIYF. The V call is TRBV6-1, the J call TRBJ1-3, with 8 bases fitting TRBD1. The CDR3 loop spans 14 amino acids. CDR1 is MNHNS, CDR2 SASEGT, per germline. V lost 8 bases and J lost 7; bases outside the gene matches: 10.